This TCR beta chain was identified in a study of blood T cells in healthy people across ages. Of note for this clonotype: Its antigen is unknown.

General observations from the study: It was not possible, with unsorted PBMCs, to conclusively compare naive and antigen-experienced cells.

With 2 bases removed from V and 1 base from J, the gap between germline ends came to 10 bases. In germline, CDR1 is SGHAT, CDR2 FQNNGV. There are 15 residues in the CDR3. For the second PCR, which ran for roughly 6 to 12 cycles, a sample-barcoded 5' primer and a J-beta primer mix were used. Each CDR3 protein gets one entry after TCRdb re-called the 5' RACE reads with MiXCR. Of some 920,000 distinct CDR3 sequences in the sample, roughly half are singletons; the top ten hold over 20%. Specimen: blood. The TCR was taken from a woman in her sixties or seventies in good health. The rearrangement joins TRBV11-2 to TRBJ2-3; D remains unclear. The DNA for the CDR3 is TGTGCCAGCAGCTTAAGCGCGATCGGCACAGATACGCAGTATTTT. Translation: CASSLSAIGTDTQYF.